This T cell receptor beta chain derives from a study of blood T cell repertoires in COVID-19. Study context: Samples taken during acute and convalescent COVID-19 were collected in the United States, Italy and Spain. In each case, the material was cDNA or gDNA derived from T cells, B-cell-depleted T cells, or PBMCs.

Original data processing: Amplification from reference gene primers served as the basis for estimated nucleated cell counts. TCRdb keeps only in-frame clones here, not all; method: immunoSEQ multiplex PCR. The V and J calls and clone size come from that table; D and trimming were worked out from the DNA. This sample has around 100,000 clones, with roughly 80% found just once. CDR3 length: 16 residues. V trimming: 3 bases; J trimming: 8 bases; junction bases outside the gene matches: 11. In germline, CDR1 is MGHDK, CDR2 SYGVNS. Source material: peripheral blood. This TCR was sampled from a man aged 50-60 years with acute or convalescent COVID-19. The genes are TRBV25-1 and TRBJ1-4, with TRBD1 identical over 8 bases. The CDR3 DNA follows: TGTGCCAGCAGTGACCCCGGACAGGGAAGAACCGAAAAACTGTTTTTT. This gives the protein CASSDPGQGRTEKLFF. Full variable domain (outside the CDR3, taken from reference TRBV25-1 and TRBJ1-4): EADIYQTPRYLVIGTGKKITLECSQTMGHDKMYWYQQDPGMELHLIHYSYGVNSTEKGDLSSESTVSRIRTEHFPLTLESARPSHTSQYLCASSDPGQGRTEKLFFGSGTQLSVL.